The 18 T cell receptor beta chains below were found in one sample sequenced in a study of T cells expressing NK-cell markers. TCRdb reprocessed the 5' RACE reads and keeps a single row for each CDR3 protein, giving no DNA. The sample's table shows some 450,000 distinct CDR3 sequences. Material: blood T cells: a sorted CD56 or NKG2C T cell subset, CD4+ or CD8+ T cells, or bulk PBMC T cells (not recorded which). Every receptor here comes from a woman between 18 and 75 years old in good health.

The CDR3 sequence: CAGSYRGTETQYF. This chain connects TRBV6-2 or TRBV6-3 to TRBJ2-5; the TCRdb D gene call, TRBD1, has no DNA to confirm it. This CDR3 is 13 amino acids long. Germline CDR1 MNHEY, CDR2 SVGEGT.

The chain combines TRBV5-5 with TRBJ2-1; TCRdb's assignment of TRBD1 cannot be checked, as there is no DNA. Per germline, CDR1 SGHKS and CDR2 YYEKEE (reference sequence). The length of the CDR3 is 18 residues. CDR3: CASSLGSGGMTGINEQFF.

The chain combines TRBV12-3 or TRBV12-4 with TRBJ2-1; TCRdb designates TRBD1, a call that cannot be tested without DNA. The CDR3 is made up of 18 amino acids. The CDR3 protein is CASSLLSGRGSSYNEQFF.

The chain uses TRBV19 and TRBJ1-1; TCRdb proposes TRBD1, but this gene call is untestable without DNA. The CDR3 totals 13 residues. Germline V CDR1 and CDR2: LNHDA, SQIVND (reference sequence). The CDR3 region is CASTVDRGAEAFF.

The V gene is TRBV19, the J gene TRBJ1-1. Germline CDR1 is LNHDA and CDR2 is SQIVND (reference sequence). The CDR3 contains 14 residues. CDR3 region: CASSIGGGGPEAFF.

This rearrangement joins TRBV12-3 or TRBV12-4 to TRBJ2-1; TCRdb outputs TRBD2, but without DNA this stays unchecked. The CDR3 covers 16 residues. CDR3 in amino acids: CASSPPLAGGLDEQFF.

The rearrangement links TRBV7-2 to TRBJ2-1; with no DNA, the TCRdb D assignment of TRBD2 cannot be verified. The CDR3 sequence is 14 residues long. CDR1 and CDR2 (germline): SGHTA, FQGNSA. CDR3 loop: CASSKTSGYNEQFF.

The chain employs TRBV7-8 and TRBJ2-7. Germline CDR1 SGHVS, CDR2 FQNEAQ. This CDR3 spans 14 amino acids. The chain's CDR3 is CASSLAGFPYEQYF. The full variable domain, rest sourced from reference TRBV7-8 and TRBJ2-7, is GAGVSQSPRYKVAKRGQDVALRCDPISGHVSLFWYQQALGQGPEFLTYFQNEAQLDKSGLPSDRFFAERPEGSVSTLKIQRTQQEDSAVYLCASSLAGFPYEQYFGPGTRLTVT.

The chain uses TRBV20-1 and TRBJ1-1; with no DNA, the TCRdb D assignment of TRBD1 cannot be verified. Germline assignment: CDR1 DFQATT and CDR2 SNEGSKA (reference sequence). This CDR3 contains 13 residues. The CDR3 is CSASQGRNTEAFF.

The CDR3 loop reads CASSFWGRGENQPQHF. The chain joins TRBV7-2 to TRBJ1-5; TCRdb outputs TRBD1, but without DNA this stays unchecked. CDR1 and CDR2 from the germline V gene are SGHTA and FQGNSA. The CDR3 extends over 16 amino acids.

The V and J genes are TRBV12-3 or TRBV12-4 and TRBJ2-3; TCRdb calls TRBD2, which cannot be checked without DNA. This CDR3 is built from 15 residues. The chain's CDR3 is CASRTGGGPTDTQYF.

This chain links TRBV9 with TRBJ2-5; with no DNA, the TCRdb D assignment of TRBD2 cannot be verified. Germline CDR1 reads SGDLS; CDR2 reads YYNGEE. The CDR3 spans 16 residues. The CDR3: CASSVGLANFRETQYF.

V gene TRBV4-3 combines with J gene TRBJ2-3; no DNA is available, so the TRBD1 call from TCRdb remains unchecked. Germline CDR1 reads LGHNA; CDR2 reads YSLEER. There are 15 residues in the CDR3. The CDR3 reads CASSQGDRGSDTQYF.

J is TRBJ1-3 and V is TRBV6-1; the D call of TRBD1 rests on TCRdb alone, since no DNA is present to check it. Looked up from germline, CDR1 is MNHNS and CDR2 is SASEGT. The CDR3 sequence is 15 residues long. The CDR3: CASKSGTSSGNTIYF.

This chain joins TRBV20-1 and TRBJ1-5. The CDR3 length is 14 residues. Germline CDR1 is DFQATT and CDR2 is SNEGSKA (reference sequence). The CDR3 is CSARDGQGNQPQHF.

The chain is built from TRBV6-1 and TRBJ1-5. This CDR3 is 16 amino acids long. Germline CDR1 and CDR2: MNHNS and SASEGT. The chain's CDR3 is CASSPRPTVGNQPQHF.

CDR3 amino acids: CSARDPSGSLGTQYF. The chain recombines TRBV20-1 with TRBJ2-3; TCRdb returns TRBD2, unconfirmable since there is no DNA. The CDR3 length is 15 residues. From germline, CDR1 is DFQATT and CDR2 SNEGSKA (reference sequence).

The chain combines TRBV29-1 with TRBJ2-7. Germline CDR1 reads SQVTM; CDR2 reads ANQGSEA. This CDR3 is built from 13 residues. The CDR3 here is CSVPDLLNDEQYF.